These 9 T cell receptor beta chains originate from one sample sequenced in a study of blood T cell repertoires in COVID-19. Clones were read by immunoSEQ multiplex PCR, and TCRdb kept only the in-frame ones, dropping some. The table lists around 53,000 clones, more than 90% of them singletons. Sequencing was carried out using peripheral blood. These receptor sequences come from a human donor in a cohort sampled during active COVID-19.

V is TRBV6-5 and J is TRBJ2-3; 11 bases match TRBD2. J gave up 2 bases and V 8 bases, and 6 bases lay outside the gene matches. The CDR3 runs 15 residues. Germline assignment: CDR1 MNHEY and CDR2 SVGAGI. CDR3 protein: CASSGTSGHTDTQYF. The DNA of the CDR3 is TGTGCCAGCTCGGGGACTAGCGGACACACAGATACGCAGTATTTT.

The J gene is TRBJ2-3, the V gene TRBV11-3; D is perhaps TRBD2 (6 bases). This CDR3 has 15 residues. Germline values: CDR1 SGHNT, CDR2 YENEEA. V lost 5 bases, J lost 2 bases, and 14 bases lay in between. The CDR3 sequence: CASSPRAGYTDTQYF. The CDR3 DNA sequence: TGTGCCAGCAGCCCTCGGGCGGGGTACACAGATACGCAGTATTTT.

The rearrangement links TRBV7-9 to TRBJ1-2, with TRBD1 as a possible D gene (6 bases). V shed 1 base and J shed 8 bases, with 20 bases lying between them. This CDR3 comprises 16 residues. CDR1 is SEHNR, CDR2 FQNEAQ, per germline (reference sequence). CDR3 DNA: TGTGCCAGCAGCTTAGGACATTGGGACACCAAGGTCGGCTACACCTTC. This translates into CASSLGHWDTKVGYTF.

V and J are TRBV30 and TRBJ2-3, with D possibly matching TRBD2 (6 bases). Trimming removed 2 bases at V and 2 bases at J, with 14 bases between. The CDR3 is 15 amino acids. CDR1 GTSNPN and CDR2 SVGIG come from the germline V gene (reference sequence). The CDR3, as DNA: TGTGCCTGGAGTAGTCTGCGGGACCCCACAGATACGCAGTATTTT. It yields the protein CAWSSLRDPTDTQYF.

This clone was picked up one time. The chain couples TRBV14 to TRBJ2-5; D possibly corresponds to TRBD1 (5 bases). The germline gives CDR1 SGHDN, CDR2 FVKESK. Trimming cost V 6 bases and J 5 bases, with 13 bases left between them. The CDR3 is 13 amino acids. For the CDR3, the DNA is TGTGCCAGCAGTCATAACAGGCGGGAGACCCAGTACTTC. This codes for CASSHNRRETQYF.

This clone was picked up a small number of times. The CDR3 is CAWSVQGDSPLHF. In DNA form, the CDR3 reads TGTGCCTGGAGTGTACAGGGCGATTCACCCCTCCACTTT. The genes are TRBV30 and TRBJ1-6; D is perhaps TRBD1 (6 bases). The CDR3 has 13 residues. Germline lookup yields CDR1 GTSNPN and CDR2 SVGIG (reference sequence). V gave up 0 bases and J gave up 8 bases, with 8 bases separating them.

The chain is built from TRBV5-1 and TRBJ1-4, with 7 bases lining up with TRBD1. Germline trimming cut 3 bases from V and 2 bases from J; bases unmatched to any gene: 7. CDR3 length: 16 residues. From germline, CDR1 is SGHRS and CDR2 YFSETQ. The CDR3 DNA is TGCGCCAGCAGCTCCAAAACAGGGGCTACTAATGAAAAACTGTTTTTT. It specifies CASSSKTGATNEKLFF.

The chain uses TRBV7-9 and TRBJ1-2, with 10 nucleotides matching TRBD1. With V trimmed by 0 bases and J by 8 bases, 6 bases remained unmatched. Germline CDR1 SEHNR, CDR2 FQNEAQ (reference sequence). The CDR3 spans 15 residues. The CDR3 sequence is CASSLAGGQGIGYTF. Written as DNA, the CDR3 is TGTGCCAGCAGCTTAGCGGGGGGACAGGGGATAGGCTACACCTTC.

The chain employs TRBV19 and TRBJ2-3, with 9 bases that match TRBD2. The germline V gene encodes CDR1 LNHDA and CDR2 SQIVND (reference sequence). The CDR3 loop spans 17 amino acids. Trimming cost V 4 bases and J 1 base; bases outside gene matches: 9. Here the CDR3 DNA reads TGTGCCAGTAGTACCCCTCTAGCGGGGATGCGCACAGATACGCAGTATTTT. Its protein product is CASSTPLAGMRTDTQYF.